The 16 T cell receptor beta chains presented below share a single source sample, sequenced in a study of cytomegalovirus exposure and HLA in healthy donors. With 60 Vbeta and 13 Jbeta primers, the PCR was carried out. Some clones are missing from TCRdb's copy, which holds only in-frame ones; the method was immunoSEQ multiplex PCR. Among about 190,000 clones listed, under 80% were seen once. The sample consisted of PBMCs. Source of these receptors: a man younger than 45 in good health and CMV-seropositive.

The chain couples TRBV5-1 to TRBJ2-2; 9 nucleotides align to TRBD2. Germline CDR1 reads SGHRS; CDR2 reads YFSETQ. V lost 4 bases to trimming and J lost 5 bases; unmatched junction nucleotides: 18. This CDR3 comprises 19 residues. CDR3 nucleotides: TGCGCCAGCAGCGGATCGCGGGGACTAGCCAATGGGGCTACCGGGGAGCTGTTTTTT. Encoded protein: CASSGSRGLANGATGELFF.

A few counts support this clone. The chain recombines TRBV4-1 with TRBJ2-3, with a possible D match to TRBD1 (5 bases). CDR3 length equals 16 residues. Trimming stripped 4 bases from V and 2 bases from J, with 16 bases between. CDR1 and CDR2 (germline): MGHRA, YSYEKL. For the CDR3, the DNA is TGCGCCAGCAGCCCCACAGGTGCCATTCTCACAGATACGCAGTATTTT. This codes for CASSPTGAILTDTQYF.

This clone appeared a few times. V gene TRBV9 combines with J gene TRBJ2-5; 13 bases align to TRBD2. The V gene's germline CDR1 is SGDLS and CDR2 YYNGEE. V lost 5 bases to trimming and J lost 5 bases; unmatched junction nucleotides: 6. This CDR3 has 15 residues. The CDR3 loop is CASSPGLAGVETQYF. The CDR3 coding sequence is TGTGCCAGCAGTCCCGGACTAGCGGGAGTGGAGACCCAGTACTTC.

The chain couples TRBV14 to TRBJ1-1; TRBD1 is a possible D gene (6 bases). Germline values: CDR1 SGHDN, CDR2 FVKESK. V lost 4 bases to trimming and J lost 1 base, with 13 bases between them. The CDR3 contains 15 residues. CDR3 residues: CASSPWGQANTEAFF. The CDR3 coding sequence is TGTGCCAGCAGCCCTTGGGGACAAGCGAACACTGAAGCTTTCTTT. The full variable domain, completed using reference TRBV14 and TRBJ1-1, is EAGVTQFPSHSVIEKGQTVTLRCDPISGHDNLYWYRRVMGKEIKFLLHFVKESKQDESGMPNNRFLAERTGGTYSTLKVQPAELEDSGVYFCASSPWGQANTEAFFGQGTRLTVV.

The J gene is TRBJ2-7, the V gene TRBV11-2; TRBD2 matches at 8 bases. The V gene end was trimmed by 4 bases and the J gene end by 7 bases; junction bases not matched to a gene: 12. The germline V gene encodes CDR1 SGHAT and CDR2 FQNNGV. This CDR3 is built from 15 residues. CDR3 region: CASSSRKRENREQYF. CDR3 sequence (DNA): TGTGCCAGCAGCTCGCGAAAGCGGGAGAACAGGGAGCAGTACTTC.

This clone turned up a few times. V gene TRBV7-2 combines with J gene TRBJ2-7, with 8 bases lining up with TRBD1. Per the germline V gene, CDR1 is SGHTA and CDR2 is FQGNSA. The V and J ends lost 1 base and 7 bases, in that order; junction bases with no gene match: 6. The CDR3 consists of 14 residues. In DNA, the CDR3 is TGTGCCAGCAGCTTAGGCGGCAGGGGGCAAGAGCAGTACTTC. It specifies CASSLGGRGQEQYF.

The chain is built from TRBV7-6 and TRBJ2-1; 10 bases align to TRBD2. Germline CDR1 is SGHVS and CDR2 is FNYEAQ. The V segment lost 2 bases and the J segment 4 bases; nucleotides outside the gene matches: 5. This CDR3 has 16 residues. DNA of the CDR3: TGTGCCAGCAGCTTACAGCGGGGGGGCGTGTACAATGAGCAGTTCTTC. This translates into CASSLQRGGVYNEQFF. The full variable domain, in which reference TRBV7-6 and TRBJ2-1 provide the parts outside the CDR3, is GAGVSQSPRYKVTKRGQDVALRCDPISGHVSLYWYRQALGQGPEFLTYFNYEAQQDKSGLPNDRFSAERPEGSISTLTIQRTEQRDSAMYRCASSLQRGGVYNEQFFGPGTRLTVL.

A few counts support this clone. The chain carries TRBV5-6 and TRBJ2-3, with D unresolved. From germline, CDR1 is SGHDT and CDR2 YYEEEE. The CDR3 runs 15 residues. The germline V and J ends were trimmed by 1 base and 2 bases, with 11 bases remaining between them. Here the CDR3 DNA reads TGTGCCAGCAGCTTGAGGCGGCGGTTCACAGATACGCAGTATTTT. It codes for CASSLRRRFTDTQYF.

This sequence joins TRBV7-9 and TRBJ2-5, with 16 positions matching TRBD2. V dropped 5 bases and J dropped 0; count of bases not matched to a gene: 9. The CDR3 contains 19 residues. Germline values: CDR1 SEHNR, CDR2 FQNEAQ (reference sequence). This CDR3 reads CASSPHGTSGGVYQETQYF. The CDR3 nucleotides read TGTGCCAGCAGCCCCCATGGGACTAGCGGGGGGGTGTACCAAGAGACCCAGTACTTC.

The chain has TRBV27 and TRBJ1-6, with TRBD1 matching 7 bases. With V trimmed by 3 bases and J by 4 bases, 0 bases remained unmatched. The CDR3 runs 14 residues. CDR1 is MNHEY, CDR2 SMNVEV, per germline (reference sequence). The chain's CDR3 is CASSLTGYNSPLHF. In DNA, the CDR3 is TGTGCCAGCAGTTTGACAGGGTATAATTCACCCCTCCACTTT.

This clone came up a few times. The chain uses TRBV28 and TRBJ1-1; perhaps TRBD1 as D (6 bases). Germline V gene data show CDR1 as MDHEN and CDR2 as SYDVKM. Trimming removed 6 bases from V and 7 bases from J, with 15 bases in between. The CDR3 is 13 residues long. The DNA of the CDR3 is TGTGCCAGCAGCGTCTGGACAGTTAATGAAGCTTTCTTT. It codes for CASSVWTVNEAFF.

The chain's CDR3 is CASSLGTTNYGYTF. The CDR3 nucleotides read TGTGCCAGCAGCCTAGGGACAACCAACTATGGCTACACCTTC. This rearrangement joins TRBV28 to TRBJ1-2; perhaps TRBD1 as D (6 bases). There are 14 residues in the CDR3. With 6 bases removed from V and 2 bases from J, the gap between germline ends came to 13 bases. Per germline, CDR1 MDHEN and CDR2 SYDVKM.

The chain carries TRBV4-2 and TRBJ1-5, with 7 nucleotides matching TRBD1. Losses at the gene ends were 1 base for V and 4 bases for J; bases not matched to a gene: 10. The CDR3 is 17 amino acids. Germline V gene lookup returns CDR1 LGHNA and CDR2 YNFKEQ. The CDR3 protein is CASSQVQGPGLNQPQHF. CDR3 in DNA: TGTGCCAGCAGCCAAGTACAGGGGCCAGGGCTTAATCAGCCCCAGCATTTT.

V is TRBV7-6 and J is TRBJ2-2; D remains ambiguous. The CDR3 loop spans 13 amino acids. The V gene's germline CDR1 is SGHVS and CDR2 FNYEAQ. V lost 4 bases and J 5 bases, leaving 8 bases between the germline ends. Here the CDR3 DNA reads TGTGCCAGCAGCTCACCTAGTACCGGGGAGCTGTTTTTT. Protein: CASSSPSTGELFF.

This sequence joins TRBV6-1 and TRBJ1-4, with a tentative D call TRBD1 (5 bases). The germline V and J ends were trimmed by 1 base and 8 bases, with 8 bases remaining between them. This CDR3 has 13 amino acids. Germline assignment: CDR1 MNHNS and CDR2 SASEGT. The CDR3 here is CASSEVWTEKLFF. The CDR3 DNA follows: TGTGCCAGCAGTGAAGTATGGACAGAAAAACTGTTTTTT.

This clone showed up just a few times. V usage is TRBV18 and J usage is TRBJ2-7, with TRBD2 matching 9 bases. This CDR3 contains 15 residues. With 2 bases clipped from V and 3 bases from J, the junction kept 5 bases outside the gene matches. Per the germline V gene, CDR1 is KGHSH and CDR2 is LQKENI. The CDR3 protein is CASSPYLAGSYEQYF. The CDR3 nucleotides are TGTGCCAGCTCACCATATCTAGCGGGAAGCTACGAGCAGTACTTC.